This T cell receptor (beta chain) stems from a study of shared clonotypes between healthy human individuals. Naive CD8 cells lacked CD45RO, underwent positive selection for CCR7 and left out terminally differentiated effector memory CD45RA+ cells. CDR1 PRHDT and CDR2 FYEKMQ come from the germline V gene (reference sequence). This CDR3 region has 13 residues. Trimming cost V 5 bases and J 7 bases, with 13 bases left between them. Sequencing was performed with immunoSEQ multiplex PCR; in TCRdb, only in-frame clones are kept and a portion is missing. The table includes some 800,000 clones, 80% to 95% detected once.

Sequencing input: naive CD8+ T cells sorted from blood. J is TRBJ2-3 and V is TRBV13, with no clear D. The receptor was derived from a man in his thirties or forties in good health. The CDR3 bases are TGTGCCAGCAGCCTTCGGACCCTTAATACGCAGTATTTT. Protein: CASSLRTLNTQYF.